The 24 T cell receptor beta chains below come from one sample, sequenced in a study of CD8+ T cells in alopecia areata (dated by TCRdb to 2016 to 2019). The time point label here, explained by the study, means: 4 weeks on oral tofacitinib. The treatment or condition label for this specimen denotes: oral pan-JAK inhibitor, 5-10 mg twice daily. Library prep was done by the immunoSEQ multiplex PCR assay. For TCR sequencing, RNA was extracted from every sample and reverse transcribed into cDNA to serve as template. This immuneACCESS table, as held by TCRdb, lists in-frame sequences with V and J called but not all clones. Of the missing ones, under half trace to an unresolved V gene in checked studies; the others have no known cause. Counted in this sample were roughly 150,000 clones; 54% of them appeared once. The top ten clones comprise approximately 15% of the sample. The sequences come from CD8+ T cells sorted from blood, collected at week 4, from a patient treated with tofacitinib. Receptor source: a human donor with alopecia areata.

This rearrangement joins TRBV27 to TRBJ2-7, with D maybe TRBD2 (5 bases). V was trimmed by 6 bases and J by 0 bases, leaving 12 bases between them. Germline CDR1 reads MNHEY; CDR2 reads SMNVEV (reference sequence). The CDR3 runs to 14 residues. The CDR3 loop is CASSGVYPSYEQYF. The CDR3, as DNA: TGTGCCAGCAGCGGGGTGTACCCCTCCTACGAGCAGTACTTC.

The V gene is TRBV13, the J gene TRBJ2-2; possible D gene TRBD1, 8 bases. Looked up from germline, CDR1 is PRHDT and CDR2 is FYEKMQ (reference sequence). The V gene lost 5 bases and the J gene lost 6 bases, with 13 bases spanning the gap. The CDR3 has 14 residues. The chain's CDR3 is CASSSGTGSGELFF. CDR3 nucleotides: TGTGCCAGCAGCAGCGGGACAGGTTCCGGGGAGCTGTTTTTT.

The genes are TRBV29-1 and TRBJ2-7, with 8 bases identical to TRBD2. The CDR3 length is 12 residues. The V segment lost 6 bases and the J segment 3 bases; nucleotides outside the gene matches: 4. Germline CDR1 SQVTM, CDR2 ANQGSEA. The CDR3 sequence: CSVSGGYYEQYF. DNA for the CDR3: TGCAGCGTATCGGGGGGGTACTACGAGCAGTACTTC.

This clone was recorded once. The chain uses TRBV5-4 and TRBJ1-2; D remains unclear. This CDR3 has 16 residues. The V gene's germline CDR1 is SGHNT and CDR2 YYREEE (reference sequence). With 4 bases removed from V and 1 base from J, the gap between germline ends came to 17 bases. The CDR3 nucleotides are TGTGCCAGCAGCCGGGGTTCGAATATAGTTAACTATGGCTACACCTTC. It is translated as CASSRGSNIVNYGYTF.

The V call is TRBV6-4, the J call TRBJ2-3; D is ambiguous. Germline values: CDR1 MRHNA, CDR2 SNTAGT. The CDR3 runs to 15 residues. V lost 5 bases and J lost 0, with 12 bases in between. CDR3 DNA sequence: TGTGCCAGCAGTTTGGAAGCCTCTAGCACAGATACGCAGTATTTT. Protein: CASSLEASSTDTQYF.

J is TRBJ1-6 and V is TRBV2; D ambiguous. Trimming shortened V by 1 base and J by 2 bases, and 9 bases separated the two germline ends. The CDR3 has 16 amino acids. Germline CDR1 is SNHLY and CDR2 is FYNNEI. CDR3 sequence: CASSEEDPAYNSPLHF. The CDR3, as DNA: TGTGCCAGCAGTGAAGAGGACCCCGCCTATAATTCACCCCTCCACTTT.

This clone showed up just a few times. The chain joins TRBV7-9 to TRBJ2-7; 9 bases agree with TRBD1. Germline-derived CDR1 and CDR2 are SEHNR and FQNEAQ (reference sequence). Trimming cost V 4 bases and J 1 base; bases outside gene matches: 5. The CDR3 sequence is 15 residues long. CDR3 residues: CASSYTGGASYEQYF. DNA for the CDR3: TGTGCCAGCAGCTACACAGGGGGCGCATCCTACGAGCAGTACTTC.

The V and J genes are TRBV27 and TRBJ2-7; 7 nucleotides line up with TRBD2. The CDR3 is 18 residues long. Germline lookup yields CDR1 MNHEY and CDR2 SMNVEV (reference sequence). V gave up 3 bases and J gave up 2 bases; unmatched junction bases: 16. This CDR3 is CASSLTPPGGGRAYEQYF. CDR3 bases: TGTGCCAGCAGTTTGACCCCTCCGGGCGGGGGACGTGCCTACGAGCAGTACTTC.

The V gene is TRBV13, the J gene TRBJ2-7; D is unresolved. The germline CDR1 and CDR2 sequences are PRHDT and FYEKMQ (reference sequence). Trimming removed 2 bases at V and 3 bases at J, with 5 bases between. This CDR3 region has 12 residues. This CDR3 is CASSLKGYEQYF. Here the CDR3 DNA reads TGTGCCAGCAGCTTAAAAGGCTACGAGCAGTACTTC.

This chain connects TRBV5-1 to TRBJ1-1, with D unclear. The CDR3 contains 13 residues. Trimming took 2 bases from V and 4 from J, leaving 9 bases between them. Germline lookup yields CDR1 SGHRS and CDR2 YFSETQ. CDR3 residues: CASSFLRGTEAFF. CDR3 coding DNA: TGCGCCAGCAGCTTCCTCCGGGGCACTGAAGCTTTCTTT.

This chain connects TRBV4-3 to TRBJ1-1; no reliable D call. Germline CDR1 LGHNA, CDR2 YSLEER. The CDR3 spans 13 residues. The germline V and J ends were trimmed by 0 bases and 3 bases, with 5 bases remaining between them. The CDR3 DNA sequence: TGCGCCAGCAGCCAAGATGGGGACACTGAAGCTTTCTTT. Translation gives CASSQDGDTEAFF.

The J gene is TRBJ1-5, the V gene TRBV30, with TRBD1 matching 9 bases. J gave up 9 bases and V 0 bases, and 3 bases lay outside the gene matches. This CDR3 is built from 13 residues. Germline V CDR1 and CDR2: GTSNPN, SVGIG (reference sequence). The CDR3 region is CAWSVTGGSPQHF. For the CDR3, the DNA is TGTGCCTGGAGTGTGACAGGGGGATCGCCCCAGCATTTT.

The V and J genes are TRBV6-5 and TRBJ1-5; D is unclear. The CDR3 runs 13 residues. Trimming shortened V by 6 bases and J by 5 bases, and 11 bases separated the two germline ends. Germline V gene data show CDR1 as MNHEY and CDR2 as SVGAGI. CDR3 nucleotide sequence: TGTGCCAGCAGGGAAGGCCGATATCAGCCCCAGCATTTT. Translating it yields CASREGRYQPQHF.

DNA of the CDR3: TGTGCCTGGAGTTCCCTCCGGACAGACGACTACGAGCAGTACTTC. As protein: CAWSSLRTDDYEQYF. The chain is built from TRBV30 and TRBJ2-7, with D perhaps TRBD1 (6 bases). Per germline, CDR1 GTSNPN and CDR2 SVGIG (reference sequence). CDR3 length: 15 residues. V lost 2 bases and J lost 3, with 17 bases in between.

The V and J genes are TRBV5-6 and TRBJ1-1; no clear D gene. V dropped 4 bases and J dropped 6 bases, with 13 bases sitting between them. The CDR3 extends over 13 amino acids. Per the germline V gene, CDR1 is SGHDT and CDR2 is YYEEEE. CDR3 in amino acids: CASSATGNAEAFF. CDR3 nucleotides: TGTGCCAGCAGCGCCACGGGTAACGCTGAAGCTTTCTTT.

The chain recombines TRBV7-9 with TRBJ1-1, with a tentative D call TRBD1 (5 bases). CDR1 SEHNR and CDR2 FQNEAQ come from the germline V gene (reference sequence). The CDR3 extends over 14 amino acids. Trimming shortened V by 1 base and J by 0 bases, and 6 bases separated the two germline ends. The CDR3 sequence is CASSLDRMNTEAFF. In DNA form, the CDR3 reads TGTGCCAGCAGCTTAGACAGGATGAACACTGAAGCTTTCTTT. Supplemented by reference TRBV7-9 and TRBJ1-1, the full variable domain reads DTGVSQNPRHKITKRGQNVTFRCDPISEHNRLYWYRQTLGQGPEFLTYFQNEAQLEKSRLLSDRFSAERPKGSFSTLEIQRTEQGDSAMYLCASSLDRMNTEAFFGQGTRLTVV.

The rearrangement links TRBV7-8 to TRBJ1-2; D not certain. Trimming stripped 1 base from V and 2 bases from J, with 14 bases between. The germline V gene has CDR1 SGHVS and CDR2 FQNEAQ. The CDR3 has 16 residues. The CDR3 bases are TGTGCCAGCAGCTTAGAAGACGGCGGGCACAACTATGGCTACACCTTC. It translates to CASSLEDGGHNYGYTF.

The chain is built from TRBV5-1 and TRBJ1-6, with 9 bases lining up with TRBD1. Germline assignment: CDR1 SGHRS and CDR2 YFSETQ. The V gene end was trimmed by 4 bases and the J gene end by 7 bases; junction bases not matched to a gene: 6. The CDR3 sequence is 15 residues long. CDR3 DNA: TGCGCCAGCAGCCCTGGGACAGGGATGAATTCACCCCTCCACTTT. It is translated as CASSPGTGMNSPLHF.

This chain's CDR3 is CASSLLPDRGREQYF. The CDR3 coding sequence is TGTGCCAGCAGTTTATTACCCGACAGGGGCAGGGAGCAGTACTTC. V usage is TRBV27 and J usage is TRBJ2-7; 8 positions match TRBD1. Germline V gene lookup returns CDR1 MNHEY and CDR2 SMNVEV (reference sequence). The CDR3 is 15 amino acids. Trimming removed 1 base from V and 7 bases from J; junction bases left unmatched: 9.

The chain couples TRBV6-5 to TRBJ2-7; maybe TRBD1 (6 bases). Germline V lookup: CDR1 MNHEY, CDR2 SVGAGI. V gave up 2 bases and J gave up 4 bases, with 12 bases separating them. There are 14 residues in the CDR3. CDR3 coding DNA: TGTGCCAGCAGTTACGTACAGGGTGGGTACGAGCAGTACTTC. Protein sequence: CASSYVQGGYEQYF.

Written as DNA, the CDR3 is TGTGCCAGCAGCTTAGCCGCCCAGGGAACCTACGAGCAGTACTTC. Protein product: CASSLAAQGTYEQYF. J is TRBJ2-7 and V is TRBV7-2; D possibly corresponds to TRBD1 (5 bases). Germline V CDR1 and CDR2: SGHTA, FQGNSA. The CDR3 totals 15 residues. With 0 bases removed from V and 2 bases from J, the gap between germline ends came to 11 bases.

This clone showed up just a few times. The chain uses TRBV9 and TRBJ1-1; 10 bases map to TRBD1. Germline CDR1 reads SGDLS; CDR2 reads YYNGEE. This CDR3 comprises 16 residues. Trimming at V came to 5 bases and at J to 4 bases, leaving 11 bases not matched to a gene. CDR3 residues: CASRASTDRGTTEAFF. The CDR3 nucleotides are TGTGCCAGCAGGGCTAGTACGGACAGGGGGACCACTGAAGCTTTCTTT.

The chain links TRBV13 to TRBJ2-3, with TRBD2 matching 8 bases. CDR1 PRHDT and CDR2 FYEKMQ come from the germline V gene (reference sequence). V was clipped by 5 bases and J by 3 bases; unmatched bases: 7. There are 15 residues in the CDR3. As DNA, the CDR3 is TGTGCCAGCAGCCCCTCGGGGGGGGGAACAGATACGCAGTATTTT. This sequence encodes CASSPSGGGTDTQYF.

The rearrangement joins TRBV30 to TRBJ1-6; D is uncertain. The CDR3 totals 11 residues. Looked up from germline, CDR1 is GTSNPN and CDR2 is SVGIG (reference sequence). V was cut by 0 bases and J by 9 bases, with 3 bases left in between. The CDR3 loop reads CAWSVSSPLHF. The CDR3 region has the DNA TGTGCCTGGAGTGTCAGTTCACCCCTCCACTTT.